What follows are 18 T cell receptor beta chains derived from one specimen sequenced in a study of T cell responses to AZD1222 COVID-19 vaccine. Assay: immunoSEQ multiplex PCR; the TCRdb copy retains only in-frame clones and omits some. The sample consists of roughly 150,000 clones, almost 90% of them appearing once. Sequencing used peripheral blood, obtained on day 0 of AZD1222 vaccination. The receptor set was obtained from an adult in good health.

In nucleotides, the CDR3 is TGTGCCAGCTCGCCAACCCAACTACAGGTTCCGGATGGCTACACCTTC. As protein: CASSPTQLQVPDGYTF. This chain connects TRBV18 to TRBJ1-2; a possible D gene is TRBD1 (5 bases). V was pared by 6 bases and J by 6 bases, with 23 bases between. Germline lookup yields CDR1 KGHSH and CDR2 LQKENI. The CDR3 is made up of 16 amino acids.

The chain is built from TRBV7-8 and TRBJ1-2; tentative D call: TRBD1 (5 bases). V lost 0 bases, J lost 5 bases, and 25 bases lay in between. The CDR3 has 19 residues. Germline V gives CDR1 SGHVS, CDR2 FQNEAQ. The CDR3 DNA reads TGTGCCAGCAGCTTAGCGCTGGGGCAGGGCATAACTCCAAGATATGGCTACACCTTC. Protein sequence: CASSLALGQGITPRYGYTF.

The V gene is TRBV27, the J gene TRBJ2-1; TRBD2 aligns across 7 bases. This CDR3 has 16 amino acids. Germline V lookup: CDR1 MNHEY, CDR2 SMNVEV (reference sequence). After removal of 5 bases from V and 5 bases from J, the junction contained 12 bases not matched to a gene. CDR3 residues: CASSTRLAGRNNEQFF. The CDR3 nucleotides read TGTGCCAGCAGTACCCGACTAGCCGGGAGAAACAATGAGCAGTTCTTC.

The V gene is TRBV27, the J gene TRBJ1-1; D remains ambiguous. V lost 5 bases to trimming and J lost 6 bases, with 13 bases between them. Germline V gene data show CDR1 as MNHEY and CDR2 as SMNVEV (reference sequence). The CDR3 is made up of 13 amino acids. Here the CDR3 DNA reads TGTGCCAGCAGTAAAATCGTATCCGCTGAAGCTTTCTTT. Its protein is CASSKIVSAEAFF.

The chain couples TRBV18 to TRBJ1-2; TRBD1 is a possible D gene (5 bases). Per germline, CDR1 KGHSH and CDR2 LQKENI. CDR3 size: 15 residues. V gave up 6 bases and J gave up 2 bases, with 16 bases separating them. CDR3 sequence (DNA): TGTGCCAGCTCCCCTACCGGGAGACAGAACTATGGCTACACCTTC. Encoded protein: CASSPTGRQNYGYTF. Complete variable domain (other parts from reference TRBV18 and TRBJ1-2): NAGVMQNPRHLVRRRGQEARLRCSPMKGHSHVYWYRQLPEEGLKFMVYLQKENIIDESGMPKERFSAEFPKEGPSILRIQQVVRGDSAAYFCASSPTGRQNYGYTFGSGTRLTVV.

The rearrangement links TRBV3-1 (or the pseudogene TRBV3-2) to TRBJ2-2, with 10 bases matching TRBD1. J was trimmed by 6 bases and V by 5 bases; bases with no gene match: 6. The CDR3 runs to 15 residues. Germline V gene sequence: CDR1 LGHDT, CDR2 YNNKEL (reference sequence). The CDR3 bases are TGTGCCAGCAGCTCCGGGACAGGGGTCCCCGGGGAGCTGTTTTTT. This encodes CASSSGTGVPGELFF.

V and J are TRBV28 and TRBJ2-7, with 10 positions matching TRBD2. Per germline, CDR1 MDHEN and CDR2 SYDVKM. V was clipped by 5 bases and J by 6 bases; unmatched bases: 7. This CDR3 contains 14 residues. CDR3 residues: CASSPSGRYSEQYF. The CDR3 nucleotides read TGTGCCAGCAGTCCTAGCGGGAGATACTCCGAGCAGTACTTC.

This chain uses TRBV28 with TRBJ1-6; D not resolved. The CDR3 loop spans 13 amino acids. Germline V gene lookup returns CDR1 MDHEN and CDR2 SYDVKM. V was shortened by 7 bases and J by 5 bases, with 9 bases between the two germline ends. CDR3 nucleotide sequence: TGTGCCAGCACCAATTACCATAATTCACCCCTCCACTTT. The encoded protein is CASTNYHNSPLHF.

The chain links TRBV6-5 to TRBJ1-4; 7 nucleotides agree with TRBD1. With V trimmed by 2 bases and J by 5 bases, 2 bases remained unmatched. Germline V gene data show CDR1 as MNHEY and CDR2 as SVGAGI. This CDR3 comprises 14 residues. The CDR3 loop is CASSYRGQNEKLFF. DNA of the CDR3: TGTGCCAGCAGTTACAGGGGACAGAATGAAAAACTGTTTTTT.

The chain employs TRBV7-9 and TRBJ2-5; no definite D call. The V end lost 3 bases, the J end lost 2 bases, and 10 bases lay between the germline ends. The CDR3 is 14 residues long. Germline CDR1 and CDR2: SEHNR and FQNEAQ (reference sequence). The CDR3 here is CASSLSPGQETQYF. The CDR3 coding sequence is TGTGCCAGCAGCTTGAGTCCTGGGCAAGAGACCCAGTACTTC.

The V call is TRBV6-6, the J call TRBJ1-4; no definite D call. Trimming left V 5 bases short and J 0 bases short, with 16 bases between. This CDR3 contains 17 residues. Per the germline V gene, CDR1 is MNHNY and CDR2 is SVGAGI (reference sequence). DNA of the CDR3: TGTGCCAGCAGTCTTACCCACGGAGGCTCAACTAATGAAAAACTGTTTTTT. Protein sequence: CASSLTHGGSTNEKLFF.

The genes are TRBV9 and TRBJ1-2, with 10 nucleotides matching TRBD1. Germline V lookup: CDR1 SGDLS, CDR2 YYNGEE. This CDR3 contains 14 residues. V lost 3 bases to trimming and J lost 6 bases; unmatched junction nucleotides: 5. The chain's CDR3 is CASSARQGANGYTF. The CDR3, as DNA: TGTGCCAGCAGCGCCCGACAGGGGGCGAATGGCTACACCTTC.

The chain recombines TRBV11-2 with TRBJ2-1; D perhaps matches TRBD2 (6 bases). V dropped 1 base and J dropped 6 bases, with 13 bases sitting between them. CDR1 is SGHAT, CDR2 FQNNGV, per germline. The CDR3 runs 15 residues. This CDR3 reads CASSLGGRRLNEQFF. CDR3 DNA: TGTGCCAGCAGCTTAGGAGGGAGGAGACTCAATGAGCAGTTCTTC.

This rearrangement joins TRBV6-2 or TRBV6-3 to TRBJ2-7; 10 nucleotides line up with TRBD1. Germline CDR1 is MNHEY and CDR2 is SVGEGT. The CDR3 consists of 15 residues. V shed 6 bases, J shed 5 bases, and the junction held 10 bases outside the gene matches. In DNA form, the CDR3 reads TGTGCCAGCAGCCAAACCGGGACAGGGGTAAACGAGCAGTACTTC. Its protein product is CASSQTGTGVNEQYF.

This sequence joins TRBV28 and TRBJ1-5; D unclear. The germline CDR1 and CDR2 sequences are MDHEN and SYDVKM. The CDR3 sequence is 13 residues long. With 1 base removed from V and 0 bases from J, the gap between germline ends came to 1 base. CDR3 nucleotide sequence: TGTGCCAGCAGTTTATATAGCAATCAGCCCCAGCATTTT. Its protein is CASSLYSNQPQHF.

The chain uses TRBV5-8 and TRBJ2-2; D is ambiguous. The CDR3 loop spans 14 amino acids. Trimming removed 9 bases from V and 1 base from J, with 13 bases in between. The V gene's germline CDR1 is SGHTS and CDR2 YDEGEE. The DNA of the CDR3 is TGTGCCAACCCCCCCCTCGTGAACACCGGGGAGCTGTTTTTT. As protein: CANPPLVNTGELFF.

The table lists this clone with a count of one. The CDR3: CASSLARADGYTF. The CDR3 DNA follows: TGTGCCAGCAGCTTAGCGCGGGCGGACGGCTACACCTTC. This chain uses TRBV7-9 with TRBJ1-2, with D unclear. CDR1 SEHNR and CDR2 FQNEAQ come from the germline V gene (reference sequence). The V end lost 0 bases, the J end lost 8 bases, and 10 bases lay between the germline ends. The CDR3 spans 13 residues.

This clone was observed a single time. This chain connects TRBV7-2 to TRBJ1-1; maybe TRBD1 (6 bases). Germline CDR1 reads SGHTA; CDR2 reads FQGNSA. V lost 1 base to trimming and J lost 4 bases, with 16 bases between them. This CDR3 is built from 16 residues. CDR3 bases: TGTGCCAGCAGCTTAGGCCAGTTACAGGGTACCACTGAAGCTTTCTTT. The encoded protein is CASSLGQLQGTTEAFF.